The 32 T cell receptor beta chains in this list originate from one sample, sequenced in a study of T cell changes during pregnancy in multiple sclerosis. Libraries were prepared by immunoSEQ multiplex PCR; TCRdb keeps only in-frame clonotypes and omits some of them. Here the sample spans under 35,000 clones, approximately 90% being singletons. The sample here was CD4+ T cells from peripheral blood mononuclear cells, taken in the first trimester of pregnancy. All receptors derive from a female donor with multiple sclerosis, enrolled in a pregnancy study.

Of note for this clone: The junction differs from germline at one of its ends, possibly a read error. The chain couples TRBV7-7 to TRBJ2-2, with D possibly TRBD2 on 5 matching bases. CDR1 and CDR2 (germline): SSHAT, FNYEAQ (reference sequence). The CDR3 spans 13 residues. The CDR3 DNA sequence: TGTGCTAGCAGCTTAGATGACTACGGGGAGCTGTTTTTT. Translation: CASSLDDYGELFF.

A single count supports this clone. The chain combines TRBV30 with TRBJ2-2, with 11 nucleotides matching TRBD2. Per the germline V gene, CDR1 is GTSNPN and CDR2 is SVGIG (reference sequence). The trim removed 2 bases at V and 5 bases at J, leaving 7 bases unmatched. The CDR3 contains 16 residues. Here the CDR3 reads CAWSIRLAGPTGELFF. The CDR3 DNA follows: TGTGCCTGGAGTATTAGACTAGCGGGGCCGACCGGGGAGCTGTTTTTT.

The genes are TRBV7-9 and TRBJ1-6, with unresolved D. This CDR3 is built from 15 residues. V lost 1 base and J lost 9, with 13 bases in between. Germline-derived CDR1 and CDR2 are SEHNR and FQNEAQ (reference sequence). In DNA, the CDR3 is TGTGCCAGCAGCTTAGGGCGGGGTTCGGCTTCACCCCTCCACTTT. Protein: CASSLGRGSASPLHF.

The chain couples TRBV2 to TRBJ1-4; D ambiguous. The CDR3 sequence is 12 residues long. The germline V gene has CDR1 SNHLY and CDR2 FYNNEI. V shed 4 bases and J shed 6 bases, with 6 bases lying between them. CDR3 region: CASSARYEKLFF. CDR3 sequence (DNA): TGTGCCAGCAGTGCCCGTTATGAAAAACTGTTTTTT.

The chain employs TRBV27 and TRBJ1-2; D is unresolved. Trimming stripped 3 bases from V and 8 bases from J, with 13 bases between. The CDR3 loop spans 13 amino acids. Germline CDR1 reads MNHEY; CDR2 reads SMNVEV (reference sequence). The CDR3 nucleotides read TGTGCCAGCAGTTTTTCAGGCGTCGGAGGCTACACCTTC. It encodes CASSFSGVGGYTF.

J is TRBJ2-4 and V is TRBV7-2; a weak D match, TRBD1 (7 bases). The ends were cut back, 2 bases at V and 8 bases at J, with 16 bases in the middle. Germline CDR1 SGHTA, CDR2 FQGNSA. This CDR3 has 15 amino acids. The CDR3 loop reads CASSLYGQGGDIQYF. CDR3 in DNA: TGTGCCAGCAGCTTATATGGGCAGGGGGGAGACATTCAGTACTTC.

V and J are TRBV6-1 and TRBJ1-2, with 8 bases lining up with TRBD1. The V gene end was trimmed by 7 bases and the J gene end by 4 bases; junction bases not matched to a gene: 8. The germline V gene has CDR1 MNHNS and CDR2 SASEGT. The CDR3 extends over 14 amino acids. This CDR3 is CASTWTGLFYGYTF. The DNA of the CDR3 is TGTGCCAGCACTTGGACAGGGCTATTCTATGGCTACACCTTC.

The sample holds a few counts of this clone. J is TRBJ2-5 and V is TRBV5-4; 7 bases agree with TRBD2. With 4 bases clipped from V and 4 bases from J, the junction kept 13 bases outside the gene matches. From germline, CDR1 is SGHNT and CDR2 YYREEE (reference sequence). The CDR3 loop spans 16 amino acids. CDR3 bases: TGTGCCAGCAGCCCGACCGGGGGGTCCGGCAGAGAGACCCAGTACTTC. This codes for CASSPTGGSGRETQYF.

V is TRBV10-3 and J is TRBJ2-7, with D possibly TRBD1 on 7 matching bases. The CDR3 loop spans 14 amino acids. The V gene's germline CDR1 is ENHRY and CDR2 SYGVKD. V was cut by 4 bases and J by 2 bases, with 12 bases left in between. CDR3 region: CAISVRDSPYEQYF. DNA of the CDR3: TGTGCCATCAGTGTGCGGGACAGCCCCTACGAGCAGTACTTC.

This chain links TRBV6-6 with TRBJ1-6; TRBD1 matches at 7 bases. CDR1 MNHNY and CDR2 SVGAGI come from the germline V gene (reference sequence). V gave up 2 bases and J gave up 13 bases; unmatched junction bases: 14. The CDR3 spans 16 residues. The CDR3 coding sequence is TGTGCCAGCAGTTACCCCAAGGGGGCCTTCCGCGGGCCCCTCCACTTT. Its translation is CASSYPKGAFRGPLHF.

CDR3 in amino acids: CASSQTGGEQYF. CDR3 nucleotides: TGTGCCAGCAGTCAGACAGGGGGCGAGCAGTACTTC. J is TRBJ2-7 and V is TRBV28; 9 positions agree with TRBD1. CDR3 length equals 12 residues. Germline V lookup: CDR1 MDHEN, CDR2 SYDVKM. Trimming cost V 5 bases and J 6 bases; bases outside gene matches: 2.

The V and J genes are TRBV5-1 and TRBJ2-7, with TRBD2 identical over 8 bases. V lost 4 bases, J lost 4 bases, and 7 bases stayed unmatched. CDR3 length: 14 residues. Germline CDR1 and CDR2: SGHRS and YFSETQ. CDR3 amino acids: CASSREGHMYEQYF. CDR3 sequence (DNA): TGCGCCAGCAGCCGGGAGGGACACATGTACGAGCAGTACTTC. The complete variable domain, with remaining parts taken from reference TRBV5-1 and TRBJ2-7, reads KAGVTQTPRYLIKTRGQQVTLSCSPISGHRSVSWYQQTPGQGLQFLFEYFSETQRNKGNFPGRFSGRQFSNSRSEMNVSTLELGDSALYLCASSREGHMYEQYFGPGTRLTVT.

The rearrangement links TRBV27 to TRBJ1-6; TRBD1 agrees at 9 bases. The CDR3 is 14 amino acids. Looked up from germline, CDR1 is MNHEY and CDR2 is SMNVEV (reference sequence). Trimming removed 6 bases from V and 8 bases from J; junction bases left unmatched: 5. The chain's CDR3 is CASSLDRGYSPLHF. The DNA for the CDR3 is TGTGCCAGCAGCCTGGACAGGGGTTATTCACCCCTCCACTTT.

The table lists this clone with a count of one. CDR3 sequence: CASSEAPGQGGEKLFF. The DNA for the CDR3 is TGTGCCAGCAGTGAAGCACCGGGACAGGGGGGTGAAAAACTGTTTTTT. This chain uses TRBV2 with TRBJ1-4; 11 bases align to TRBD1. V shed 0 bases, J shed 7 bases, and the junction held 4 bases outside the gene matches. This CDR3 has 16 amino acids. Germline V gene lookup returns CDR1 SNHLY and CDR2 FYNNEI.

The J gene is TRBJ2-3, the V gene TRBV4-3, with 7 bases lining up with TRBD2. This CDR3 contains 18 residues. The junction had 10 bases not matched to a gene; V was cut back by 0 bases and J by 1 base. CDR1 and CDR2 (germline): LGHNA, YSLEER. For the CDR3, the DNA is TGCGCCAGCAGCCAAGAACCCCACACGGCGGGGGGCACAGATACGCAGTATTTT. Translated, it gives CASSQEPHTAGGTDTQYF.

This chain uses TRBV9 with TRBJ2-3; possible D gene TRBD2, 5 bases. The V end lost 5 bases, the J end lost 0 bases, and 13 bases lay between the germline ends. Germline V gene sequence: CDR1 SGDLS, CDR2 YYNGEE. This CDR3 spans 15 amino acids. This CDR3 is CASSVASQSTDTQYF. The DNA for the CDR3 is TGTGCCAGCAGTGTGGCTAGCCAAAGCACAGATACGCAGTATTTT.

This chain joins TRBV30 and TRBJ1-2; weak D call: TRBD1 (6 bases). The V end was cut by 4 bases, the J end by 8 bases, with 23 bases between. The CDR3 spans 15 residues. Germline V gene lookup returns CDR1 GTSNPN and CDR2 SVGIG (reference sequence). CDR3 DNA: TGTGCCTGGAAAAACAGGGACATCCCGGACGTCGGCTACACCTTC. Translation gives CAWKNRDIPDVGYTF. Filled out from reference TRBV30 and TRBJ1-2, the complete variable domain reads SQTIHQWPATLVQPVGSPLSLECTVEGTSNPNLYWYRQAAGRGLQLLFYSVGIGQISSEVPQNLSASRPQDRQFILSSKKLLLSDSGFYLCAWKNRDIPDVGYTFGSGTRLTVV.

This chain uses TRBV2 with TRBJ1-1; TRBD1 is a possible D gene (5 bases). The V gene lost 9 bases and the J gene lost 1 base, with 9 bases spanning the gap. CDR1 and CDR2 (germline): SNHLY, FYNNEI. The CDR3 runs to 12 residues. CDR3 sequence: CASATANTEAFF. The CDR3 DNA is TGTGCCAGTGCGACAGCGAACACTGAAGCTTTCTTT.

The chain uses TRBV7-2 and TRBJ1-5; D gene uncertain. The ends were cut back, 3 bases at V and 2 bases at J, with 14 bases in the middle. Looked up from germline, CDR1 is SGHTA and CDR2 is FQGNSA. CDR3 length: 16 residues. DNA of the CDR3: TGTGCCAGCAGCTTTTACGCGGGAAGGGGCAATCAGCCCCAGCATTTT. Protein sequence: CASSFYAGRGNQPQHF.

The chain has TRBV5-1 and TRBJ1-2; no definite D call. The CDR3 totals 13 residues. Trimming shortened V by 4 bases and J by 6 bases, and 13 bases separated the two germline ends. Per the germline V gene, CDR1 is SGHRS and CDR2 is YFSETQ. The CDR3 sequence: CASSPSLEDGYTF. CDR3 nucleotides: TGCGCCAGCAGCCCCTCCCTCGAGGATGGCTACACCTTC.

The V and J genes are TRBV4-3 and TRBJ2-1; no firm D call. The germline gives CDR1 LGHNA, CDR2 YSLEER. This CDR3 comprises 13 residues. Between the trimmed V and J ends, which lost 0 bases and 10 bases, there was a span of 10 bases. The CDR3: CASSQELENEQFF. CDR3 bases: TGCGCCAGCAGCCAAGAGTTGGAGAACGAGCAGTTCTTC.

The chain has TRBV10-3 and TRBJ2-1; 8 positions agree with TRBD2. The CDR3 runs 16 residues. V trimming: 3 bases; J trimming: 0 bases; junction bases outside the gene matches: 4. Germline V gene data show CDR1 as ENHRY and CDR2 as SYGVKD. CDR3: CAISDNSGGSYNEQFF. The CDR3 coding sequence is TGTGCCATCAGTGATAACAGCGGGGGCTCCTACAATGAGCAGTTCTTC.

The rearrangement links TRBV5-1 to TRBJ2-3, with 8 bases aligning to TRBD1. This CDR3 has 14 residues. Germline lookup yields CDR1 SGHRS and CDR2 YFSETQ. After removal of 5 bases from V and 4 bases from J, the junction contained 6 bases not matched to a gene. The CDR3 nucleotides read TGCGCCAGCAGGCAGGGGGCGCCCTCAGATACGCAGTATTTT. Its translation: CASRQGAPSDTQYF.

This chain uses TRBV5-6 with TRBJ2-7; 9 nucleotides match TRBD1. The ends lost 4 bases at V and 7 bases at J; junction bases unmatched: 6. The CDR3 is 13 amino acids. Per the germline V gene, CDR1 is SGHDT and CDR2 is YYEEEE. The CDR3 coding sequence is TGTGCCAGCAGCAAACAGGGGGCTGAAGAGCAGTACTTC. This gives the protein CASSKQGAEEQYF.

This sequence joins TRBV7-9 and TRBJ1-3; D is unresolved. The V end lost 1 base, the J end lost 0 bases, and 16 bases lay between the germline ends. This CDR3 is built from 18 residues. In germline, CDR1 is SEHNR, CDR2 FQNEAQ (reference sequence). The CDR3 protein is CASSLVSGRHGSGNTIYF. The CDR3 bases are TGTGCCAGCAGCTTAGTATCCGGGAGACACGGCTCTGGAAACACCATATATTTT.

This clone appeared a single time. The CDR3 coding sequence is TGTGCCAGTAGTATAGATTTATATCAGCCCCAGCATTTT. It encodes CASSIDLYQPQHF. The chain combines TRBV19 with TRBJ1-5; no firm D call. Germline values: CDR1 LNHDA, CDR2 SQIVND (reference sequence). The CDR3 totals 13 residues. V lost 0 bases and J 5 bases, leaving 5 bases between the germline ends.

This sequence joins TRBV9 and TRBJ2-2; 7 bases match TRBD2. This CDR3 has 15 amino acids. Germline V gene lookup returns CDR1 SGDLS and CDR2 YYNGEE. V was pared by 0 bases and J by 3 bases, with 2 bases of the junction left unmatched. DNA of the CDR3: TGTGCCAGCAGCGTAGGGGGGGGGTACACCGGGGAGCTGTTTTTT. Protein product: CASSVGGGYTGELFF.

The rearrangement uses TRBV4-1 and TRBJ1-2; the D gene is possibly TRBD1 (5 bases). CDR3 size: 15 residues. The V gene lost 4 bases and the J gene lost 3 bases, with 15 bases spanning the gap. Germline CDR1 MGHRA, CDR2 YSYEKL. The chain's CDR3 is CASSRSGSGDYGYTF. For the CDR3, the DNA is TGCGCCAGCAGCCGCTCGGGGTCGGGGGACTATGGCTACACCTTC.

This chain connects TRBV6-6 to TRBJ2-5; a possible D gene is TRBD2 (5 bases). The CDR3 spans 14 residues. With 6 bases removed from V and 0 bases from J, the gap between germline ends came to 11 bases. The germline CDR1 and CDR2 sequences are MNHNY and SVGAGI (reference sequence). DNA for the CDR3: TGTGCCAGCAGGCCTGGACTGTACCAAGAGACCCAGTACTTC. Its protein is CASRPGLYQETQYF.

This sequence joins TRBV30 and TRBJ1-2, with 12 bases identical to TRBD1. After removal of 2 bases from V and 8 bases from J, the junction contained 9 bases not matched to a gene. The CDR3 spans 15 residues. CDR1 GTSNPN and CDR2 SVGIG come from the germline V gene (reference sequence). The CDR3 protein is CAWSRTGTGGLGYTF. For the CDR3, the DNA is TGTGCCTGGAGTCGTACGGGGACAGGGGGCCTGGGCTACACCTTC. Full variable domain (outside the CDR3, taken from reference TRBV30 and TRBJ1-2): SQTIHQWPATLVQPVGSPLSLECTVEGTSNPNLYWYRQAAGRGLQLLFYSVGIGQISSEVPQNLSASRPQDRQFILSSKKLLLSDSGFYLCAWSRTGTGGLGYTFGSGTRLTVV.

The chain recombines TRBV5-4 with TRBJ2-5; 12 bases line up with TRBD2. CDR1 is SGHNT, CDR2 YYREEE, per germline (reference sequence). The CDR3 totals 16 residues. V shed 5 bases and J 4 bases; nucleotides not matched to a gene: 9. CDR3 sequence: CASRQTSGGRGETQYF. Written as DNA, the CDR3 is TGTGCCAGCAGACAGACTAGCGGGGGACGGGGAGAGACCCAGTACTTC.

The genes are TRBV7-8 and TRBJ1-2; 10 nucleotides agree with TRBD1. The CDR3 spans 14 residues. Germline CDR1 is SGHVS and CDR2 is FQNEAQ. J lost 4 bases, V lost 8 bases, and 7 bases had no gene match. In DNA form, the CDR3 reads TGTGCCAGCGGTCCGGACAGGGGGGGCTATGGCTACACCTTC. Translated: CASGPDRGGYGYTF.